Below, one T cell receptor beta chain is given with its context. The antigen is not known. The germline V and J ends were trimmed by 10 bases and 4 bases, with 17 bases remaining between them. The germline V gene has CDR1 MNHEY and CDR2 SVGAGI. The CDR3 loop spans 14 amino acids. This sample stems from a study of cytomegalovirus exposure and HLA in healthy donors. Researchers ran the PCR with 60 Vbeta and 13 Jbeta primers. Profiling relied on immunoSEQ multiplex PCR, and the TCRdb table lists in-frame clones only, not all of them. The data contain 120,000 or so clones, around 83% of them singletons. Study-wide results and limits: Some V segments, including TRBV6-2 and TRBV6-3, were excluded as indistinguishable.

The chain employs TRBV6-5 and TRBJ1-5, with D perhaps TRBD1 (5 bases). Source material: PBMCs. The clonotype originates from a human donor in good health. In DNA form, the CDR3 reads TGTGCCACCTCAACATTACGGACAAATCAGCCCCAGCATTTT. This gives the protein CATSTLRTNQPQHF.